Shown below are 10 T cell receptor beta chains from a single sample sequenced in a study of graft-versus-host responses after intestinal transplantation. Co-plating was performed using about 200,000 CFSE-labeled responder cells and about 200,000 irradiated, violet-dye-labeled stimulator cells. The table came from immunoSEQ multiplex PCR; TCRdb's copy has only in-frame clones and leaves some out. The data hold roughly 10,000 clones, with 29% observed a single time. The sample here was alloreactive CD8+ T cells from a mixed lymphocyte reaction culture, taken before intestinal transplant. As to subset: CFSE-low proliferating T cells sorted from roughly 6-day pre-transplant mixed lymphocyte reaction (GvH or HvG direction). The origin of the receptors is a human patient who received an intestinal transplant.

CDR3 DNA: TGCGCCAGCAGCCAGTACAGGGGGGCCGAAGCTTTCTTT. Protein: CASSQYRGAEAFF. The chain recombines TRBV4-1 with TRBJ1-1; 8 positions match TRBD1. Per the germline V gene, CDR1 is MGHRA and CDR2 is YSYEKL. The J segment lost 8 bases and the V segment lost 3 bases, leaving 5 bases of the junction unmatched. The CDR3 sequence is 13 residues long.

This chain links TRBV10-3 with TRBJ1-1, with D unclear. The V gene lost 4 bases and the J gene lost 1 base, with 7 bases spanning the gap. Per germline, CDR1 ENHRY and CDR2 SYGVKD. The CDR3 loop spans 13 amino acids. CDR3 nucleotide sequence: TGTGCCATCAGTGCGTCGGCGAACACTGAAGCTTTCTTT. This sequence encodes CAISASANTEAFF.

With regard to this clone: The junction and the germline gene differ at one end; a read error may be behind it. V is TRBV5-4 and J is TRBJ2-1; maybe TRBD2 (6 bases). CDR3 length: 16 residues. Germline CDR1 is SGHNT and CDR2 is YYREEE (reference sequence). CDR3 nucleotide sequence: TGTACCAGCAGCCCGGGCCCTAGCGCCTCCTACAATGAGCAGTTCTTC. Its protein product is CTSSPGPSASYNEQFF.

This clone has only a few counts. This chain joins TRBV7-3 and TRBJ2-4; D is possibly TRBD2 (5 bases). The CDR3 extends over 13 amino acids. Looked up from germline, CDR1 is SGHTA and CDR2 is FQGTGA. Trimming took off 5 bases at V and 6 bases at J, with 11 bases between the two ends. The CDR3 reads CASSQGGSNIQYF. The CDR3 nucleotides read TGTGCCAGCAGCCAAGGCGGGTCAAACATTCAGTACTTC.

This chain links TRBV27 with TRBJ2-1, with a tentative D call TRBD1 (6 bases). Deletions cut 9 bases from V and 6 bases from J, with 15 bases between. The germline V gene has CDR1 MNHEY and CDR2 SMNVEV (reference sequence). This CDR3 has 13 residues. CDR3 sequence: CASARGPINEQFF. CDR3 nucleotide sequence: TGTGCCAGTGCCAGGGGTCCCATCAATGAGCAGTTCTTC.

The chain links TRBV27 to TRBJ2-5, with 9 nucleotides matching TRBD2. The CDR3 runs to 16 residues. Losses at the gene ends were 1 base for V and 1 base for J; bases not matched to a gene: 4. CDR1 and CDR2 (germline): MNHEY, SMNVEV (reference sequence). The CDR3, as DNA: TGTGCCAGCAGTTTATTCCCAGCGGGGGGCCAAGAGACCCAGTACTTC. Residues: CASSLFPAGGQETQYF.

CDR3 in amino acids: CASSLRDFQNSPLHF. In nucleotides, the CDR3 is TGTGCCAGCAGCCTTCGGGACTTCCAAAATTCACCCCTCCACTTT. The chain carries TRBV11-2 and TRBJ1-6; tentative D call: TRBD1 (5 bases). V lost 5 bases and J 7 bases, leaving 15 bases between the germline ends. Germline-derived CDR1 and CDR2 are SGHAT and FQNNGV. The CDR3 consists of 15 residues.

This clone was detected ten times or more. CDR3 nucleotides: TGTGCCAGCAGTCTGGGCCCGGCCGGGGAGCTGTTTTTT. It yields the protein CASSLGPAGELFF. The chain is built from TRBV27 and TRBJ2-2; D is unresolved. Germline V lookup: CDR1 MNHEY, CDR2 SMNVEV (reference sequence). V lost 5 bases, J lost 6 bases, and 10 bases lay in between. The CDR3 extends over 13 amino acids.

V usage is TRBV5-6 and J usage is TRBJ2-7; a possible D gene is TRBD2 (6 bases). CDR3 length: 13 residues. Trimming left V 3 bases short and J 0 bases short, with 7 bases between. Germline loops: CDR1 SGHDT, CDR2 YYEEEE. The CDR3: CASSYGGSYEQYF. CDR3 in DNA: TGTGCCAGCAGCTACGGGGGCTCCTACGAGCAGTACTTC.

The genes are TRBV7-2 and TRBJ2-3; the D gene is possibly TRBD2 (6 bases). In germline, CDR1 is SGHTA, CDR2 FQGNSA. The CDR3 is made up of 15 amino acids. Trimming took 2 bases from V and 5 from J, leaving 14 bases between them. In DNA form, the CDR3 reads TGTGCCAGCAGCTTAACTTTAGGAGCGGGAGATACGCAGTATTTT. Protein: CASSLTLGAGDTQYF.